This T cell receptor beta chain was documented in a study of CD8+ T cells in alopecia areata. Treatment indicated: oral pan-JAK inhibitor, 5-10 mg twice daily. It was cDNA, reverse transcribed from extracted RNA, that served as the sequencing template. The method was immunoSEQ multiplex PCR; TCRdb's version includes in-frame clones alone and lacks a portion of them. Among 150,000 to 200,000 clones listed, roughly 60% were seen once. The CDR3 covers 13 residues. Germline-derived CDR1 and CDR2 are SQVTM and ANQGSEA. The V and J ends lost 5 bases and 4 bases respectively, with 11 bases between them. This receptor was taken from a human donor with alopecia areata. The genes are TRBV29-1 and TRBJ2-2, with D unclear. Sequenced here: CD4+ T cells sorted from blood, sampled at week 24, from a patient treated with tofacitinib. The CDR3 sequence: CSVSGSFTGELFF. The CDR3 nucleotides are TGCAGCGTTTCAGGATCGTTCACCGGGGAGCTGTTTTTT.